The present entry profiles one TCR beta chain with its context. Its antigen is unknown. An end of the junction does not agree with germline; a read error may underlie this. These data come from a study of T cells after yellow fever vaccination. Study overall: Preparation of the low-cell-number fractions used SMART-Seq v4 Ultra Low Input. Notes on the study in general: The secondary response was weaker but peaked faster, day 5 versus 15. Among primary-vaccination clones, most reappeared after the booster, at almost 98% for CD4 and approximately 88% for CD8.

CDR1 and CDR2 (germline): DFQATT, SNEGSKA (reference sequence). This CDR3 region has 13 residues. Generation of TCR cDNA used 5'RACE template switching (which added a universal primer site and UMIs). In TCRdb, the 5' RACE reads were re-called with MiXCR into one record per CDR3 protein. The sample comprises a few hundred thousand distinct CDR3 sequences, roughly 6.3% of which are singletons, and more than 0.85% rests with the top ten. The TCR was taken from a man aged 30 to 39 who received the YFV17D yellow fever vaccine. The V gene is TRBV20-1, the J gene TRBJ2-7; D tentatively reads TRBD1 or TRBD2 (5 bases each). The sequences come from CD4+ T cells sorted from PBMCs, collected on the day of the yellow fever booster vaccination. CDR3 sequence (DNA): TGCCGTGCCTGGGGGTGGGGCACCTACGAGCAGTACTTC. It is translated as CRAWGWGTYEQYF.